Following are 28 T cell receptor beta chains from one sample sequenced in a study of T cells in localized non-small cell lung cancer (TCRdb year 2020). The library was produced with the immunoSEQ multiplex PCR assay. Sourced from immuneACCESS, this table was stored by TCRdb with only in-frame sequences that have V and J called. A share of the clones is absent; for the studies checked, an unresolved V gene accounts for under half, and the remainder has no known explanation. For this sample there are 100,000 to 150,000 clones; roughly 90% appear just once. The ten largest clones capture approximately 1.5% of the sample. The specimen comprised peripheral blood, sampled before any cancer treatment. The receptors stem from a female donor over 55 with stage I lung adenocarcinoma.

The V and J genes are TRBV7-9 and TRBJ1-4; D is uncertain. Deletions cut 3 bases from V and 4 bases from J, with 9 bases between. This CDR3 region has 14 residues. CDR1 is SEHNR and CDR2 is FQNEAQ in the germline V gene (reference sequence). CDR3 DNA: TGTGCCAGCAGCTTCCGGGCAAATAATGAAAAACTGTTTTTT. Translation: CASSFRANNEKLFF.

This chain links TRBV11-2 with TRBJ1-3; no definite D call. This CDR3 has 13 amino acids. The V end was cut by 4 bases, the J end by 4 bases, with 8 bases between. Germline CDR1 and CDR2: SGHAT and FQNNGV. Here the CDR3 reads CASSSLPGNTIYF. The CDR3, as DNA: TGTGCCAGCAGCTCCCTGCCCGGAAACACCATATATTTT.

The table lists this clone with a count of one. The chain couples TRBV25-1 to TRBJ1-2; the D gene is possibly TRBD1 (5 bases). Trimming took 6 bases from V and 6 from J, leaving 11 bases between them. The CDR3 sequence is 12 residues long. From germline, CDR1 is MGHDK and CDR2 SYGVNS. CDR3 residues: CASSQRGHGYTF. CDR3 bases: TGTGCCAGCAGCCAGCGGGGACATGGCTACACCTTC.

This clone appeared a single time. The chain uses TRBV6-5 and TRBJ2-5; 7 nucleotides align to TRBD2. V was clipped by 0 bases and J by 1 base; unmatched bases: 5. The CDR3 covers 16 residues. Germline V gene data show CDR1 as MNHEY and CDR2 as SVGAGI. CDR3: CASSYSPASGQETQYF. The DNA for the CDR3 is TGTGCCAGCAGTTACTCCCCCGCTAGCGGCCAAGAGACCCAGTACTTC.

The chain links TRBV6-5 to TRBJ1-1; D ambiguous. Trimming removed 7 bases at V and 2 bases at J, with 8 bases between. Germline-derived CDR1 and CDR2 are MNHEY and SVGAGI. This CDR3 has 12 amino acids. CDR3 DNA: TGTGCCAGCACAGGTTTTAACACTGAAGCTTTCTTT. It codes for CASTGFNTEAFF.

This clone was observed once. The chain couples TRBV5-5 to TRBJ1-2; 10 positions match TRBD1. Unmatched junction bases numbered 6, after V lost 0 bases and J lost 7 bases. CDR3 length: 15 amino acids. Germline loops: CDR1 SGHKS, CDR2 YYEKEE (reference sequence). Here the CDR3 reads CASSLELGQGSGYTF. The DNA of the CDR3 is TGTGCCAGCAGCTTGGAATTGGGACAGGGGTCTGGCTACACCTTC. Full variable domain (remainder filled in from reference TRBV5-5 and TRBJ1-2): DAGVTQSPTHLIKTRGQQVTLRCSPISGHKSVSWYQQVLGQGPQFIFQYYEKEERGRGNFPDRFSARQFPNYSSELNVNALLLGDSALYLCASSLELGQGSGYTFGSGTRLTVV.

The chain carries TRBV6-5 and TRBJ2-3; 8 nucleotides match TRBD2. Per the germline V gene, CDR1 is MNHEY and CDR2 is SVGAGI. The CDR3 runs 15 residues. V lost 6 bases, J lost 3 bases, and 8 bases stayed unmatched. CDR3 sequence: CASSLLAGKTDTQYF. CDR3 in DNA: TGTGCCAGCAGCCTCTTAGCGGGAAAAACAGATACGCAGTATTTT.

In DNA, the CDR3 is TGTGCCAGCAGGGTCAGTAGTTTTGGGGAGCTGTTTTTT. The encoded protein is CASRVSSFGELFF. The chain joins TRBV2 to TRBJ2-2; D call uncertain. With 6 bases removed from V and 8 bases from J, the gap between germline ends came to 13 bases. Germline lookup yields CDR1 SNHLY and CDR2 FYNNEI. This CDR3 has 13 amino acids. Filled out from reference TRBV2 and TRBJ2-2, the complete variable domain reads EPEVTQTPSHQVTQMGQEVILRCVPISNHLYFYWYRQILGQKVEFLVSFYNNEISEKSEIFDDQFSVERPDGSNFTLKIRSTKLEDSAMYFCASRVSSFGELFFGEGSRLTVL.

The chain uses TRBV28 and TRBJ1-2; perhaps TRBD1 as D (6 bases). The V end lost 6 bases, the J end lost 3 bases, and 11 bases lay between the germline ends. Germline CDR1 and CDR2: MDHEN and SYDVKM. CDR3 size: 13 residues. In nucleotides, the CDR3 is TGTGCCAGCAGACAGGACAGCCACTATGGCTACACCTTC. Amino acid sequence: CASRQDSHYGYTF.

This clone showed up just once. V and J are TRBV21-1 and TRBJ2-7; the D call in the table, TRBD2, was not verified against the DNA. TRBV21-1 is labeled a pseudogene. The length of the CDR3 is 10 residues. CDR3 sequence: CASIKTSGYF. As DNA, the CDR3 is TGTGCCAGCATTAAGACTAGCGGGTACTTC.

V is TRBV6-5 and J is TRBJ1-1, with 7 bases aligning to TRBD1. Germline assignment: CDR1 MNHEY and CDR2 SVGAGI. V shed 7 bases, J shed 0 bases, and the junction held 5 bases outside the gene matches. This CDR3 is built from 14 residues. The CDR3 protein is CASTGDSMNTEAFF. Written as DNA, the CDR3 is TGTGCCAGCACCGGGGACAGCATGAACACTGAAGCTTTCTTT.

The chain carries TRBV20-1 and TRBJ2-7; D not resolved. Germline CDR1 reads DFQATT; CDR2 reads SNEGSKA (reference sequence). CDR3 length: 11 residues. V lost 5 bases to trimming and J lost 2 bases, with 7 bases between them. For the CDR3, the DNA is TGCAGTGCTCCTGAAACCTACGAGCAGTACTTC. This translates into CSAPETYEQYF.

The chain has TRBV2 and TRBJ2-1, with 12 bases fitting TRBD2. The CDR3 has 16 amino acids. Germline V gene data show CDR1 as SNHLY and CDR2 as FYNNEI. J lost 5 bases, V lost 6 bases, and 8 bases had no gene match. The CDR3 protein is CASRALLAGGHNEQFF. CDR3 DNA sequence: TGTGCCAGCAGGGCGCTCCTAGCGGGAGGGCACAATGAGCAGTTCTTC. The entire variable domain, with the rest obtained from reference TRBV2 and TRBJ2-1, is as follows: EPEVTQTPSHQVTQMGQEVILRCVPISNHLYFYWYRQILGQKVEFLVSFYNNEISEKSEIFDDQFSVERPDGSNFTLKIRSTKLEDSAMYFCASRALLAGGHNEQFFGPGTRLTVL.

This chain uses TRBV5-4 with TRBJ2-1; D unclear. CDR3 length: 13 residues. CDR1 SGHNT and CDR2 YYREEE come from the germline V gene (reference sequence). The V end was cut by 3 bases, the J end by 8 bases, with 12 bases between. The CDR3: CASSSGRSYEQFF. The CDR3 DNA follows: TGTGCCAGCAGCTCCGGGCGGTCGTATGAGCAGTTCTTC.

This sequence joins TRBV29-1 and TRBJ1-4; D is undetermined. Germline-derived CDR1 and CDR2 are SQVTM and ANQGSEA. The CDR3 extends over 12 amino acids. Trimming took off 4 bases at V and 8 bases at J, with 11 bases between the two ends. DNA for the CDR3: TGCAGCGTTGTTGGGCGAGGGGAAAAACTGTTTTTT. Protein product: CSVVGRGEKLFF.

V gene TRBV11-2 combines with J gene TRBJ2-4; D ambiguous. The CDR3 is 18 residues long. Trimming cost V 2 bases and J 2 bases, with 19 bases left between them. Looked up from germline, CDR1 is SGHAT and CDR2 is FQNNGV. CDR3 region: CASSLSSFHDVTKNIQYF. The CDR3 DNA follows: TGTGCCAGCAGCTTAAGTTCTTTCCACGACGTAACCAAAAACATTCAGTACTTC.

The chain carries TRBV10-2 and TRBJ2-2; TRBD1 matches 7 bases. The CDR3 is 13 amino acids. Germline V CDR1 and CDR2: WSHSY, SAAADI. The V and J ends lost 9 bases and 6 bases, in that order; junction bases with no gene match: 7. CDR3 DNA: TGCGCCAGTACGGACAGGATCTCCGGGGAGCTGTTTTTT. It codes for CASTDRISGELFF.

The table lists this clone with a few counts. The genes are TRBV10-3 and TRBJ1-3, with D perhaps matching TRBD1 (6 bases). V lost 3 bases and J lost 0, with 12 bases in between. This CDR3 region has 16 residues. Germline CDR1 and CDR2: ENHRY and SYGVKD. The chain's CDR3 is CAISDSRGASGNTIYF. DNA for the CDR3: TGTGCCATCAGTGATAGCAGGGGAGCCTCTGGAAACACCATATATTTT.

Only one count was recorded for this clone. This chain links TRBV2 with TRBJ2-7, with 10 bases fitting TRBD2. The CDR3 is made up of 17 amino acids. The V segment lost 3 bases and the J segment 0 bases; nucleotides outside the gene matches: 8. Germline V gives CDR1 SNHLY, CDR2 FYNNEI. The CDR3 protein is CASSEFILAGDSYEQYF. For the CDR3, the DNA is TGTGCCAGCAGTGAGTTTATCCTAGCGGGAGACTCCTACGAGCAGTACTTC. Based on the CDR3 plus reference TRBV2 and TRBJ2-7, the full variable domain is EPEVTQTPSHQVTQMGQEVILRCVPISNHLYFYWYRQILGQKVEFLVSFYNNEISEKSEIFDDQFSVERPDGSNFTLKIRSTKLEDSAMYFCASSEFILAGDSYEQYFGPGTRLTVT.

CDR3 nucleotides: TGTGCCAGCAGCTTGGTAGCGGGAGGAGTTGGGGCCAACGTCCTGACTTTC. Translating gives CASSLVAGGVGANVLTF. The chain couples TRBV11-1 to TRBJ2-6; 10 nucleotides match TRBD2. This CDR3 comprises 17 residues. Germline values: CDR1 SGHAT, CDR2 FQDESV (reference sequence). Losses at the gene ends were 3 bases for V and 3 bases for J; bases not matched to a gene: 5.

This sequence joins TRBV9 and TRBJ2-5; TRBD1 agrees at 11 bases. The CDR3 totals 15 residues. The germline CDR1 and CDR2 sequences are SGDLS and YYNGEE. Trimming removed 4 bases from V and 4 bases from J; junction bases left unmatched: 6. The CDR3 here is CASSPEDRGPETQYF. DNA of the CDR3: TGTGCCAGCAGCCCAGAGGACAGGGGGCCAGAGACCCAGTACTTC.

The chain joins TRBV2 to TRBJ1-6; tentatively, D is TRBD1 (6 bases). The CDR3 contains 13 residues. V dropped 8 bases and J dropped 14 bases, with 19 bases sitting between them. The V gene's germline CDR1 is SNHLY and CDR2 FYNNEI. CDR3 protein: CASGSGTPGSLHF. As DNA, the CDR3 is TGTGCCAGCGGATCCGGGACACCCGGCTCCCTCCACTTT.

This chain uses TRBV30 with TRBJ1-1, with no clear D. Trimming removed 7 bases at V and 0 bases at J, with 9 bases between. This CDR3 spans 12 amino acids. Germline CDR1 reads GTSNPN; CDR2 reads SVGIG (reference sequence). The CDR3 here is CASTHMNTEAFF. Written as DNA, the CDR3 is TGTGCCTCGACCCACATGAACACTGAAGCTTTCTTT. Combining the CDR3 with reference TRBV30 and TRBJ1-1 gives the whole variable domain SQTIHQWPATLVQPVGSPLSLECTVEGTSNPNLYWYRQAAGRGLQLLFYSVGIGQISSEVPQNLSASRPQDRQFILSSKKLLLSDSGFYLCASTHMNTEAFFGQGTRLTVV.

This CDR3 reads CASSEPASETYEQYF. As DNA, the CDR3 is TGCGCCAGCAGTGAGCCCGCTAGTGAAACCTACGAGCAGTACTTC. This chain uses TRBV10-1 with TRBJ2-7; D gene ambiguous. Germline-derived CDR1 and CDR2 are WNHNN and SYGVQD (reference sequence). This CDR3 comprises 15 residues. The germline V and J ends were trimmed by 2 bases and 2 bases, with 13 bases remaining between them.

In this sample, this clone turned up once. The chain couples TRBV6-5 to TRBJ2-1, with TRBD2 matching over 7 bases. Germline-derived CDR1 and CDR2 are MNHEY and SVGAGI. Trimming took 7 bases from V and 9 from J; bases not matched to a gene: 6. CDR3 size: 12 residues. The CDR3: CASTGLVSEQFF. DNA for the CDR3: TGTGCCAGCACCGGACTAGTGAGTGAGCAGTTCTTC.

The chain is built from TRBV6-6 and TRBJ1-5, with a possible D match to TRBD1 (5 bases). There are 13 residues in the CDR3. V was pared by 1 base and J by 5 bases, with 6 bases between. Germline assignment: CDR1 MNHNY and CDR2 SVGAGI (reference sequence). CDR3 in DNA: TGTGCCAGCAGTTACTGGGGGGATCAGCCCCAGCATTTT. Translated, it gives CASSYWGDQPQHF.

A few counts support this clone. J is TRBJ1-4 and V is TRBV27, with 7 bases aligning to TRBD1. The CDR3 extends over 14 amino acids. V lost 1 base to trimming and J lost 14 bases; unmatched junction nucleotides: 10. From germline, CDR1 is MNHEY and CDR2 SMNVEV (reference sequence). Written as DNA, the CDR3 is TGTGCCAGCAGTTTATGGGCAGGGGGAGGCTATCTGTTTTTT. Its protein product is CASSLWAGGGYLFF. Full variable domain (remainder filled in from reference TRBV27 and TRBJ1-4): EAQVTQNPRYLITVTGKKLTVTCSQNMNHEYMSWYRQDPGLGLRQIYYSMNVEVTDKGDVPEGYKVSRKEKRNFPLILESPSPNQTSLYFCASSLWAGGGYLFFGSGTQLSVL.

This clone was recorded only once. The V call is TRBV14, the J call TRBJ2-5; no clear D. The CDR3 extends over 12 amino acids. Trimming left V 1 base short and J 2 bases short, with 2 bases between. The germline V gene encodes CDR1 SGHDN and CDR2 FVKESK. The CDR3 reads CASSQVQETQYF. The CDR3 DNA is TGTGCCAGCAGCCAAGTTCAAGAGACCCAGTACTTC. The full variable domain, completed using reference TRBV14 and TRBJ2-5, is EAGVTQFPSHSVIEKGQTVTLRCDPISGHDNLYWYRRVMGKEIKFLLHFVKESKQDESGMPNNRFLAERTGGTYSTLKVQPAELEDSGVYFCASSQVQETQYFGPGTRLLVL.